Sequencing of this TCR beta chain was carried out in a study of shared clonotypes between healthy human individuals. Study as a whole: Aged between 18 and 49, the donors were two women and a few men.

This CDR3 region has 14 residues. Germline V gene sequence: CDR1 SGHRS, CDR2 YFSETQ. V was cut by 5 bases and J by 1 base, with 12 bases left in between. Adult Caucasians living in Nashville, Tennessee made up all of the donors. The assay was carried out at the deep level. Roughly 200 ng DNA, about 33,000 T cell genomes, went into each sorted-subset replicate PCR. Some clones are missing from TCRdb's copy, which holds only in-frame ones; the method was immunoSEQ multiplex PCR. The sample yields hundreds of thousands of clones, less than 96% seen once. The sequence was collected from a woman aged 30 to 39 in good health. The sequenced material came from naive CD4+ T cells sorted from blood. Subset given: CD45RA+ positively selected. The V call is TRBV5-1, the J call TRBJ1-1, with D possibly TRBD1 on 6 matching bases. The CDR3 DNA reads as TGCGCCAGCAGTTCAGGGGTTGGGAACACTGAAGCTTTCTTT. Translated: CASSSGVGNTEAFF.